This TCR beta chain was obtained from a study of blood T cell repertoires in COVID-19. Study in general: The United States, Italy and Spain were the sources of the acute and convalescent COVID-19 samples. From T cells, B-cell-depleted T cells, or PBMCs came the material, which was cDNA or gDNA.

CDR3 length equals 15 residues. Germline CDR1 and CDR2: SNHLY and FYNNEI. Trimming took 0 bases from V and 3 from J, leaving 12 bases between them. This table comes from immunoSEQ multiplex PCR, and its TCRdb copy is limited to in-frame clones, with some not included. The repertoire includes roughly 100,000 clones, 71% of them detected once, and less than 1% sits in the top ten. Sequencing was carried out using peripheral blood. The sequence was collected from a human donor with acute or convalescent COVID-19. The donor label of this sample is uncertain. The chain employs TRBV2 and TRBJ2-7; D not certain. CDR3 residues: CASSEALPVHYEQYF. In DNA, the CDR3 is TGTGCCAGCAGTGAAGCGCTACCGGTGCACTACGAGCAGTACTTC.